Below are 11 T cell receptor beta chains sequenced from a single sample in a study of post-analysis software for immune sequencing data. General study results and limits: Roughly five TRBV segments, including TRBV5-6, TRBV5-1 and TRBV20-1, were more frequent in patients than controls.

Each TCR beta cDNA library carried unique molecular identifiers. TCRdb itself ran the PCR reads through MiXCR, one entry per CDR3 protein. This sample has hundreds of thousands of distinct CDR3 sequences, with under 55% found just once. These TCRs are of unknown antigen specificity. What was sequenced was blood. The receptors were sampled from a girl under 18 with multiple sclerosis.

The rearrangement uses TRBV7-6 and TRBJ2-7; 8 nucleotides line up with TRBD1. Per germline, CDR1 SGHVS and CDR2 FNYEAQ. V was pared by 4 bases and J by 0 bases, with 2 bases of the junction left unmatched. This CDR3 is 14 amino acids long. CDR3 nucleotides: TGTGCCAGCAGCTCAGACAGGGGCTCCTACGAGCAGTACTTC. Encoded protein: CASSSDRGSYEQYF.

This clonotype was counted a few times. The V and J genes are TRBV12-3 or TRBV12-4 and TRBJ2-7; perhaps TRBD2 as D (6 bases). This CDR3 contains 12 residues. Trimming left V 6 bases short and J 9 bases short, with 15 bases between. The CDR3 sequence: CASSQKRVPQYF. The CDR3 nucleotides read TGTGCCAGCAGCCAAAAGCGGGTACCGCAGTACTTC.

This sequence joins TRBV11-2 and TRBJ2-1, with 10 bases lining up with TRBD1. CDR1 is SGHAT and CDR2 is FQNNGV in the germline V gene. This CDR3 has 16 amino acids. J gave up 4 bases and V 5 bases, and 8 bases lay outside the gene matches. CDR3 protein: CASSLREGQGYNEQFF. The CDR3 DNA sequence: TGTGCCAGCAGCCTCCGGGAGGGACAGGGGTACAATGAGCAGTTCTTC.

There are a few counts of this clonotype. The chain links TRBV16 to TRBJ2-1; unclear D gene. This CDR3 is built from 12 residues. The germline CDR1 and CDR2 sequences are KGHSY and FQNENV. V was cut by 0 bases and J by 10 bases, with 7 bases left in between. CDR3: CASSQSPSEQFF. DNA for the CDR3: TGTGCCAGCAGCCAATCTCCGTCGGAGCAGTTCTTC.

This clonotype has more than one count but fewer than ten. The chain joins TRBV3-1 to TRBJ1-2; the D gene is possibly TRBD1 (6 bases). CDR1 LGHDT and CDR2 YNNKEL come from the germline V gene (reference sequence). With 8 bases removed from V and 5 bases from J, the gap between germline ends came to 12 bases. The CDR3 is made up of 12 amino acids. CDR3 sequence: CASGRTGYGYTF. The CDR3 nucleotides are TGTGCCAGCGGTCGCACAGGGTATGGCTACACCTTC.

V usage is TRBV9 and J usage is TRBJ2-1; 10 nucleotides line up with TRBD2. V lost 0 bases to trimming and J lost 2 bases; unmatched junction nucleotides: 2. The CDR3 totals 16 residues. The germline CDR1 and CDR2 sequences are SGDLS and YYNGEE. The CDR3 sequence is CASSVAGTSAYNEQFF. The DNA of the CDR3 is TGTGCCAGCAGCGTAGCGGGGACTAGCGCCTACAATGAGCAGTTCTTC.

Only a few counts were recorded for this clonotype. This chain connects TRBV20-1 to TRBJ1-1, with a tentative D call TRBD1 (5 bases). V was clipped by 5 bases and J by 3 bases, with 13 bases between them. The CDR3 loop spans 13 amino acids. Looked up from germline, CDR1 is DFQATT and CDR2 is SNEGSKA (reference sequence). The CDR3 DNA sequence: TGCAGTGCTGGGGGAGTCTCCCACACTGAAGCTTTCTTT. Protein product: CSAGGVSHTEAFF.

The chain has TRBV7-2 and TRBJ2-3; D may match TRBD1 or TRBD2 (5 bases each). There are 17 residues in the CDR3. Trimming pared 2 bases from V and 0 bases from J, leaving 15 bases between. Germline V gene lookup returns CDR1 SGHTA and CDR2 FQGNSA. The CDR3 reads CASSLRSWGTSTDTQYF. CDR3 bases: TGTGCCAGCAGCTTAAGGTCGTGGGGGACCAGCACAGATACGCAGTATTTT.

This chain links TRBV6-6 with TRBJ2-1, with D perhaps matching TRBD1 or TRBD2 (5 bases each). V lost 11 bases and J 6 bases, leaving 14 bases between the germline ends. CDR1 is MNHNY and CDR2 is SVGAGI in the germline V gene (reference sequence). The length of the CDR3 is 12 residues. The DNA for the CDR3 is TGTGCCTCCGGGGCGGTTCCCAATGAGCAGTTCTTC. This sequence encodes CASGAVPNEQFF.

A few counts support this clonotype. The V and J genes are TRBV6-1 and TRBJ2-5; 13 bases map to TRBD2. Germline values: CDR1 MNHNS, CDR2 SASEGT. The CDR3 runs to 17 residues. Germline trimming cut 5 bases from V and 4 bases from J; bases unmatched to any gene: 10. CDR3 protein: CASSTGLAGDYGETQYF. The CDR3, as DNA: TGTGCCAGCAGTACCGGACTAGCGGGAGACTATGGAGAGACCCAGTACTTC.

In its sample, this clonotype was seen a few times. This chain joins TRBV29-1 and TRBJ2-1, with D possibly TRBD2 on 6 matching bases. Germline CDR1 SQVTM, CDR2 ANQGSEA. CDR3 size: 13 residues. V was cut by 5 bases and J by 0 bases, with 8 bases left in between. The CDR3 loop reads CSVRGVSYNEQFF. The CDR3, as DNA: TGCAGCGTTCGCGGGGTCTCCTACAATGAGCAGTTCTTC.